This T cell receptor (beta chain) was identified during a study of cytomegalovirus exposure and HLA in healthy donors. Study at large: In a later analysis, it was reported that the 110 or so validation repertoires had been produced on the same platform as the 500 to 850 repertoires belonging to the first cohort. Study results and limitations: Cytomegalovirus-associated status was assigned to roughly 160 TCR beta chains.

Turning to this clone: The target antigen is unknown.

The validation cohort, a group of more than 100 subjects, included the donors and was separate from the approximately 660-subject first cohort. The V gene's germline CDR1 is MGHRA and CDR2 YSYEKL. This CDR3 contains 13 residues. V lost 2 bases, J lost 4 bases, and 8 bases lay in between. Data came from immunoSEQ multiplex PCR; TCRdb stores just in-frame clones and leaves some out. The repertoire holds about 280,000 clones, with 70% to 90% as singletons. Sequencing used PBMCs. The chain employs TRBV4-1 and TRBJ1-1; perhaps TRBD1 as D (5 bases). The sequence came from a young woman in good health and CMV-seronegative. The DNA of the CDR3 is TGCGCCAGCAGCCAACAGGGCGTCACTGAAGCTTTCTTT. It translates to CASSQQGVTEAFF.